This T cell receptor beta chain was identified during a study of shared clonotypes between healthy human individuals. Profiled with immunoSEQ multiplex PCR; TCRdb holds only in-frame clones, not every one. The sample has nearly 1,000,000 clones, 60% to 85% seen once. V lost 3 bases, J lost 5 bases, and 11 bases lay in between. Germline values: CDR1 MNHEY, CDR2 SVGAGI. The CDR3 spans 13 residues. Sequencing was done on a sample of memory CD4+ T cells sorted from blood. As for subset: CD45RA-negative fraction. The sequence derives from a man between 18 and 29 years old in good health. J is TRBJ2-7 and V is TRBV6-5; no clear D. This chain's CDR3 is CASSYTRRDEQYF. The CDR3 bases are TGTGCCAGCAGTTATACCCGGCGTGACGAGCAGTACTTC.